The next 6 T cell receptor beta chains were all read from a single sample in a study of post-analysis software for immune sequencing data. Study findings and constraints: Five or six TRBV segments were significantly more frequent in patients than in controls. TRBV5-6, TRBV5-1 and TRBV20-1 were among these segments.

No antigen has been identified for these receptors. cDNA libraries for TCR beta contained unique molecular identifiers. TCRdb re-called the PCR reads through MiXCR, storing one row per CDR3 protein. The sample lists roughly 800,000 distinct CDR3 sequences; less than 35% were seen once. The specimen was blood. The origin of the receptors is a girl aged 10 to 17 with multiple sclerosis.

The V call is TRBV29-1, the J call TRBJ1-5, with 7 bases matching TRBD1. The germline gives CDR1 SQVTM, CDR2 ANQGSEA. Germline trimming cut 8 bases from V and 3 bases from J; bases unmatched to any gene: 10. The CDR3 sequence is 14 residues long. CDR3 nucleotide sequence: TGCAGCCTACGCCCCGGACAGGTCAATCAGCCCCAGCATTTT. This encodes CSLRPGQVNQPQHF.

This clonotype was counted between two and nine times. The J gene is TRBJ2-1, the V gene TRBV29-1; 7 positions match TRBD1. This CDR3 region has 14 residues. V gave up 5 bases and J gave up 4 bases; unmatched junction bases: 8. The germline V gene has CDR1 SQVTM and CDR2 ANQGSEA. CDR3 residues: CSVKGTVTYNEQFF. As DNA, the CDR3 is TGCAGCGTTAAGGGGACAGTGACGTACAATGAGCAGTTCTTC.

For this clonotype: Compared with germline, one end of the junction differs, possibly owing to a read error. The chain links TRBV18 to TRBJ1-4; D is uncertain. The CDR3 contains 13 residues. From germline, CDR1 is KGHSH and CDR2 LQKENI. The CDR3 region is CASSPQPAEKRFF. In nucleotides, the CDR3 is TGTGCCAGCTCACCCCAGCCCGCTGAAAAACGGTTTTTT.

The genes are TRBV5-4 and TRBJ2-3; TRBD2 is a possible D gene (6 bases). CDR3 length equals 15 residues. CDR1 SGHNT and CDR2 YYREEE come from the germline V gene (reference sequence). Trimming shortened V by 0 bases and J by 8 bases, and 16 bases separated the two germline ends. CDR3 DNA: TGTGCCAGCAGCTTGGATGGTCTAGCGCAGAGTACGCAGTATTTT. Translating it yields CASSLDGLAQSTQYF.

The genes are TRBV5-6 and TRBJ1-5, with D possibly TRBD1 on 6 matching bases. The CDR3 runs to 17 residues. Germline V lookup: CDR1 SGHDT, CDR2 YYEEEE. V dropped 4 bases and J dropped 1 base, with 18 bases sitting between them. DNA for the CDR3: TGTGCCAGCAGCATTGGGGACATAGGGGGAAGCAATCAGCCCCAGCATTTT. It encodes CASSIGDIGGSNQPQHF.

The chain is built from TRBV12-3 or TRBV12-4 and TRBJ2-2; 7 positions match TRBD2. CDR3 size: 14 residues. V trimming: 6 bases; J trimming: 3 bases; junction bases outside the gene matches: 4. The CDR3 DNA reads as TGTGCCAGCAGCCCGGGGAGGGACACCGGGGAGCTGTTTTTT. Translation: CASSPGRDTGELFF.